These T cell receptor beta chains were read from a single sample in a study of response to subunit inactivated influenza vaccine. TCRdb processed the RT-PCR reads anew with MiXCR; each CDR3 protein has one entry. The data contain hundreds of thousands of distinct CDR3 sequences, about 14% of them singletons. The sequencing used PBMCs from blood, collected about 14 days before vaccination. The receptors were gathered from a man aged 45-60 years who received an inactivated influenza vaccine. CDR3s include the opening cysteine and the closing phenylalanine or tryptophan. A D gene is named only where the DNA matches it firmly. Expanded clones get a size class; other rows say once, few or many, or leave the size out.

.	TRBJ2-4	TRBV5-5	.	CASSLGFIQGYGNIQYF	TGTGCCAGCAGCTTGGGGTTCATCCAGGGATACGGAAACATTCAGTACTTC
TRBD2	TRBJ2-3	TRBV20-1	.	CSARTSRDTQYF	TGCAGTGCGAGGACTAGCCGGGATACGCAGTATTTT
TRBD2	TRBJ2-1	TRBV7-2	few	CASSSSGAFYNEQFF	TGTGCCAGCAGCTCTAGCGGGGCCTTCTACAATGAGCAGTTCTTC
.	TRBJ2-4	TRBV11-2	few	CASSPGVWRRGDIQYF	TGTGCCAGCAGCCCCGGTGTATGGCGACGGGGAGACATTCAGTACTTC
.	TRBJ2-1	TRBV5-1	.	CASSLEPWTNNEQFF	TGCGCCAGCAGCTTGGAACCATGGACAAATAATGAGCAGTTCTTC
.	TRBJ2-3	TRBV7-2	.	CASSVRANTDTQYF	TGTGCCAGCAGCGTCAGGGCTAACACAGATACGCAGTATTTT
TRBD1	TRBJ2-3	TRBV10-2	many	CASYPRVTGATDTQYF	TGCGCCAGCTATCCGAGAGTGACAGGGGCCACAGATACGCAGTATTTT
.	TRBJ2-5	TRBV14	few	CASSQGAGSSGPQETQYF	TGTGCCAGCAGCCAAGGGGCGGGGTCCTCGGGGCCACAAGAGACCCAGTACTTC
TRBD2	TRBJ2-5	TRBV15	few	CATSRVSGGQETQYF	TGTGCCACCAGCAGAGTTAGCGGGGGTCAAGAGACCCAGTACTTC
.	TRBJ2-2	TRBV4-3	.	CASSQDFGEWTGELFF	TGCGCCAGCAGCCAAGATTTTGGCGAGTGGACCGGGGAGCTGTTTTTT
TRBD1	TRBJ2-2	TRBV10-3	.	CAIWDRGTGELFF	TGTGCCATTTGGGACAGGGGCACCGGGGAGCTGTTTTTT
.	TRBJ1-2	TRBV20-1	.	CSASARGSGYTF	TGCAGTGCTAGCGCGCGGGGTAGCGGCTACACCTTC
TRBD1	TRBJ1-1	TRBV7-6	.	CASSSDRATTEAFF	TGTGCCAGCAGCTCGGACAGGGCTACCACTGAAGCTTTCTTT
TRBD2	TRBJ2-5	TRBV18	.	CASSPRTSGKSETQYF	TGTGCCAGCTCACCGAGGACTAGCGGGAAGTCGGAGACCCAGTACTTC
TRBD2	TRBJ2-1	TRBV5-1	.	CASSPRDYLNEQFF	TGCGCCAGCAGCCCCCGGGACTATCTCAATGAGCAGTTCTTC
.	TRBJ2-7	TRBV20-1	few	CSASPGSYEQYF	TGCAGTGCTAGCCCAGGCTCCTACGAGCAGTACTTC